This TCR beta chain appears in the sequencing data of a study of beta chain features in type 1 diabetes. Study-wide background: Patients and healthy donors were similar in age, gender and cell yields. Notes on the study in general: Shorter TCRB CDR3s, moderately but significantly so, marked every one of the four CD4+ subsets in Type 1 diabetes patients. Researchers could not determine here whether HLA type influences TCRB rearrangement.

There are a few counts of this clone. Its antigen is unidentified. The authors reverse transcribed all of the isolated RNA, so sequencing captured expressed TCRB transcripts. Data came from immunoSEQ multiplex PCR; TCRdb stores just in-frame clones and leaves some out. The data hold under 250,000 clones, with roughly 13% observed a single time. Germline V gene lookup returns CDR1 LGHNT and CDR2 FRNRAP. Deletions cut 0 bases from V and 5 bases from J, with 13 bases between. CDR3 length: 15 residues. Purity exceeding 98% was reached by all sorted populations. Sequencing used naive CD4+ T cells from blood. The TCR originated in a man aged 25 to 40 with type 1 diabetes. This sequence joins TRBV12-5 and TRBJ2-5; the D gene is possibly TRBD2 (5 bases). The CDR3, as DNA: TGTGCTAGTGGTTTGGTACCCCCCGGCGGGGAGACCCAGTACTTC. It encodes CASGLVPPGGETQYF.